The clone carrying this TCR beta chain was counted between two and nine times. The sample comes from a study of blood T cell repertoires in COVID-19. Turning to the study itself: COVID-19 samples collected from the United States, Italy and Spain covered acute and convalescent phases.

In the original analysis: Using reference gene primer amplification, nucleated cell counts were estimated. Assay: immunoSEQ multiplex PCR; the TCRdb copy retains only in-frame clones and omits some. The DNA gave D and trimming, while V, J and clone size come from that table. This table has 120,000 to 150,000 clones, roughly 84% appearing once. The CDR3 runs to 11 residues. Germline values: CDR1 SNHLY, CDR2 FYNNEI. The V and J ends lost 10 bases and 10 bases respectively, with 17 bases between them. The sample taken for sequencing was peripheral blood. V is TRBV2 and J is TRBJ2-7, with a tentative D call TRBD1 (5 bases). The origin of this receptor is a human donor in a cohort sampled during active COVID-19. CDR3 sequence: CATSDSRAQYF. CDR3 DNA: TGTGCCACCAGCGATAGCAGGGCTCAGTACTTC.